This T cell receptor (beta chain) was recorded in a study of blood T cell repertoires in COVID-19. Background on the study: The United States, Italy and Spain supplied acute and convalescent COVID-19 samples. Sample material is recorded as cDNA or gDNA derived from T cells, B-cell-depleted T cells, or PBMCs.

In the original processing: Reference gene primers were amplified, and this amplification served to estimate nucleated cell counts. Method: immunoSEQ multiplex PCR; TCRdb's copy keeps in-frame clones and lacks some. V, J and clone size were drawn from that table, and D and trimming were deduced from the DNA. The sample yields roughly 350,000 clones, about 90% seen once. CDR1 is LNHDA, CDR2 SQIVND, per germline (reference sequence). The CDR3 covers 16 residues. Deletions cut 3 bases from V and 0 bases from J, with 12 bases between. This rearrangement joins TRBV19 to TRBJ1-5; D not resolved. This TCR came from a woman under 30 who had recovered from COVID-19. What was sequenced was peripheral blood. The CDR3 loop is CASSMRTGNSNQPQHF. The DNA for the CDR3 is TGTGCCAGTAGTATGCGGACGGGAAATAGCAATCAGCCCCAGCATTTT.